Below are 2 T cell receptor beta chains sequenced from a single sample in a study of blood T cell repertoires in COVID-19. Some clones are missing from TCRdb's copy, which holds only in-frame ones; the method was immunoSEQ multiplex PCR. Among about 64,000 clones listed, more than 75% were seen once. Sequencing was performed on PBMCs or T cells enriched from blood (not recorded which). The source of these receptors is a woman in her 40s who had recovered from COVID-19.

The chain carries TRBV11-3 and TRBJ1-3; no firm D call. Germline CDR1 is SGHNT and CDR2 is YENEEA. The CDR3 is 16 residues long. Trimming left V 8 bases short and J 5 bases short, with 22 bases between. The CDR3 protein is CASGKQTGNFRNTIYF. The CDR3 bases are TGTGCCAGCGGCAAACAAACGGGGAACTTCCGAAACACCATATATTTT.

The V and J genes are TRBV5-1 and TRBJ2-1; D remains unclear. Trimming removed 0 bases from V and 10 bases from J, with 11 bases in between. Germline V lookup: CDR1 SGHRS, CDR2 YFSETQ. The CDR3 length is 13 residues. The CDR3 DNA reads TGCGCCAGCAGCTTGGGTGGCCTGGAGGAGCAGTTCTTC. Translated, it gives CASSLGGLEEQFF.